Following are 15 T cell receptor beta chains from one sample sequenced in a study of T cells in Graves' hyperthyroidism and ophthalmopathy. TCR beta CDR3 sequences were amplified from RNA transcripts. The primer set for the first-round RT-PCR of the TCR CDR3 was HTBI. Using its own MiXCR run on the multiplex PCR reads, TCRdb lists one record per CDR3 protein. This table holds 250,000 to 300,000 distinct CDR3 sequences, roughly 19% found once. Sequencing was carried out using blood. The origin of the receptors is a man between 45 and 60 years old with Graves' ophthalmopathy.

V gene TRBV20-1 combines with J gene TRBJ2-3; 7 bases align to TRBD2. The CDR3 sequence is 16 residues long. The V and J ends lost 6 bases and 4 bases, in that order; junction bases with no gene match: 16. Per germline, CDR1 DFQATT and CDR2 SNEGSKA (reference sequence). This chain's CDR3 is CSAPKGDSGGSDTQYF. CDR3 DNA sequence: TGCAGTGCACCGAAAGGCGATTCGGGAGGTTCAGATACGCAGTATTTT.

The genes are TRBV6-1 and TRBJ2-5; tentative D call: TRBD2 (5 bases). Trimming cost V 5 bases and J 10 bases, with 14 bases left between them. Germline lookup yields CDR1 MNHNS and CDR2 SASEGT. The CDR3 runs 12 residues. The CDR3, as DNA: TGTGCCAGCAGTTTGGACTCCTCAATCCAGTACTTC. It yields the protein CASSLDSSIQYF.

This chain connects TRBV11-2 to TRBJ2-7, with D perhaps assigned TRBD1 or TRBD2 (6 bases each). Germline values: CDR1 SGHAT, CDR2 FQNNGV. This CDR3 is built from 14 residues. Trimming removed 5 bases from V and 5 bases from J, with 16 bases in between. The CDR3 sequence is CASSPEGTRDEQYF. CDR3 nucleotides: TGTGCCAGCAGCCCGGAGGGGACACGTGACGAGCAGTACTTC.

The gene calls are TRBV20-1 and TRBJ2-7, with a tentative D call TRBD1 (5 bases). Trimming removed 6 bases at V and 2 bases at J, with 17 bases between. Germline V gives CDR1 DFQATT, CDR2 SNEGSKA (reference sequence). The CDR3 contains 14 residues. CDR3 sequence: CSATDSSMTYEQYF. Here the CDR3 DNA reads TGCAGTGCGACCGACAGTTCTATGACCTACGAGCAGTACTTC.

Many counts were recorded for this clonotype. The J gene is TRBJ2-1, the V gene TRBV30; TRBD2 aligns across 9 bases. This CDR3 spans 14 amino acids. V dropped 2 bases and J dropped 10; count of bases not matched to a gene: 9. Germline-derived CDR1 and CDR2 are GTSNPN and SVGIG (reference sequence). The CDR3 region is CAWSHGLATAEQFF. CDR3 sequence (DNA): TGTGCCTGGAGTCACGGACTAGCGACCGCGGAGCAGTTCTTC. Full variable domain (remainder filled in from reference TRBV30 and TRBJ2-1): SQTIHQWPATLVQPVGSPLSLECTVEGTSNPNLYWYRQAAGRGLQLLFYSVGIGQISSEVPQNLSASRPQDRQFILSSKKLLLSDSGFYLCAWSHGLATAEQFFGPGTRLTVL.

The chain has TRBV28 and TRBJ2-1; D is uncertain. Germline V lookup: CDR1 MDHEN, CDR2 SYDVKM. The germline V and J ends were trimmed by 1 base and 1 base, with 8 bases remaining between them. The CDR3 totals 15 residues. In nucleotides, the CDR3 is TGTGCCAGCAGTTTATCGCGGCCATCCTACAATGAGCAGTTCTTC. This translates into CASSLSRPSYNEQFF.

Worth noting for this clonotype: Relative to the germline gene, one junction end is altered; a read error may explain this. This chain connects TRBV5-1 to TRBJ2-5; D unclear. The CDR3 is 14 residues long. Looked up from germline, CDR1 is SGHRS and CDR2 is YFSETQ. CDR3 in DNA: TGCGCCAGCAGCCGCGCGGAAGGTCAAGAGGCCCAGTACTTC. Its translation: CASSRAEGQEAQYF. Based on the CDR3 plus reference TRBV5-1 and TRBJ2-5, the full variable domain is KAGVTQTPRYLIKTRGQQVTLSCSPISGHRSVSWYQQTPGQGLQFLFEYFSETQRNKGNFPGRFSGRQFSNSRSEMNVSTLELGDSALYLCASSRAEGQEAQYFGPGTRLLVL.

This clonotype has a handful of counts. The V call is TRBV20-1, the J call TRBJ1-3; TRBD1 matches at 8 bases. Per the germline V gene, CDR1 is DFQATT and CDR2 is SNEGSKA (reference sequence). The CDR3 spans 14 residues. J gave up 2 bases and V 4 bases, and 4 bases lay outside the gene matches. The DNA for the CDR3 is TGCAGTGCTATGACAGGGGTTACTGGAAACACCATATATTTT. The encoded protein is CSAMTGVTGNTIYF.

This clonotype was counted a few times. The chain links TRBV29-1 to TRBJ2-1, with unresolved D. This CDR3 is built from 11 residues. Trimming took off 4 bases at V and 6 bases at J, with 7 bases between the two ends. Per germline, CDR1 SQVTM and CDR2 ANQGSEA. CDR3 bases: TGCAGCGTTGCGGTAGGCAATGAGCAGTTCTTC. Its translation is CSVAVGNEQFF.

The table lists this clonotype with many counts. V and J are TRBV30 and TRBJ2-7; 9 nucleotides match TRBD2. CDR1 is GTSNPN and CDR2 is SVGIG in the germline V gene (reference sequence). The CDR3 runs to 13 residues. With 3 bases clipped from V and 7 bases from J, the junction kept 7 bases outside the gene matches. The CDR3 loop is CAWSGGRAREQYF. The DNA for the CDR3 is TGTGCCTGGAGCGGCGGGAGGGCTCGGGAGCAGTACTTC. The full variable domain, its missing parts supplied by reference TRBV30 and TRBJ2-7, is SQTIHQWPATLVQPVGSPLSLECTVEGTSNPNLYWYRQAAGRGLQLLFYSVGIGQISSEVPQNLSASRPQDRQFILSSKKLLLSDSGFYLCAWSGGRAREQYFGPGTRLTVT.

The CDR3 region has the DNA TGTGCCAGCAGCGTCGGGACTAGCGGGAGATACAATGAGCAGTTCTTC. It is translated as CASSVGTSGRYNEQFF. The chain couples TRBV7-3 to TRBJ2-1; TRBD2 aligns across 14 bases. Trimming removed 5 bases from V and 4 bases from J; junction bases left unmatched: 4. This CDR3 contains 16 residues. The V gene's germline CDR1 is SGHTA and CDR2 FQGTGA.

This clonotype was seen ten or more times. The V call is TRBV3-1, the J call TRBJ2-1; no clear D. Trimming took off 0 bases at V and 5 bases at J, with 2 bases between the two ends. Germline V gives CDR1 LGHDT, CDR2 YNNKEL (reference sequence). The CDR3 is 12 amino acids. DNA of the CDR3: TGTGCCAGCAGCCAAGAAGACAATGAGCAGTTCTTC. This encodes CASSQEDNEQFF.

This clonotype has only a few counts. V and J are TRBV6-2 or TRBV6-3 and TRBJ2-7, with D possibly TRBD2 on 7 matching bases. The V gene lost 4 bases and the J gene lost 5 bases, with 18 bases spanning the gap. The CDR3 extends over 15 amino acids. Germline-derived CDR1 and CDR2 are MNHEY and SVGEGT. The CDR3 reads CASSSRGAGHHEQYF. Here the CDR3 DNA reads TGTGCCAGCAGTTCCCGGGGGGCGGGACACCACGAGCAGTACTTC.

The table lists this clonotype with many counts. This sequence joins TRBV20-1 and TRBJ2-3; the match to TRBD2 covers 13 bases. V trimming: 0 bases; J trimming: 3 bases; junction bases outside the gene matches: 15. CDR3 length equals 20 residues. Germline CDR1 DFQATT, CDR2 SNEGSKA (reference sequence). Here the CDR3 reads CSARDRDRTSGGPSTDTQYF. Written as DNA, the CDR3 is TGCAGTGCTAGAGATCGGGATCGGACTAGCGGGGGACCTTCTACAGATACGCAGTATTTT.

This clonotype has a handful of counts. V usage is TRBV6-5 and J usage is TRBJ2-5; D gene ambiguous. Germline V CDR1 and CDR2: MNHEY, SVGAGI. The CDR3 consists of 12 residues. Deletions cut 2 bases from V and 5 bases from J, with 6 bases between. CDR3 loop: CASSYVRETQYF. The CDR3 nucleotides are TGTGCCAGCAGTTACGTCAGGGAGACCCAGTACTTC.